The 16 T cell receptor beta chains presented below share a single source sample, sequenced in a study of response to subunit inactivated influenza vaccine. TCRdb fed the RT-PCR reads into MiXCR, producing one record per CDR3 protein. The repertoire includes about 500,000 distinct CDR3 sequences, about 15% of them detected once, and 2.5% to 3.5% sits in the top ten. The starting material was CD4+ T cells sorted from PBMCs, obtained around 25 months after vaccination. These receptors were obtained from a man in his fifties or sixties who received an inactivated influenza vaccine.

This clonotype showed up just once. The chain combines TRBV2 with TRBJ2-7; 9 nucleotides agree with TRBD1. The CDR3 runs to 13 residues. J lost 6 bases, V lost 4 bases, and 4 bases had no gene match. CDR1 is SNHLY and CDR2 is FYNNEI in the germline V gene. CDR3 loop: CASSGDRAGEQYF. The CDR3 nucleotides read TGTGCCAGCAGTGGGGACAGGGCAGGCGAGCAGTACTTC. Supplemented by reference TRBV2 and TRBJ2-7, the full variable domain reads EPEVTQTPSHQVTQMGQEVILRCVPISNHLYFYWYRQILGQKVEFLVSFYNNEISEKSEIFDDQFSVERPDGSNFTLKIRSTKLEDSAMYFCASSGDRAGEQYFGPGTRLTVT.

This clonotype appeared many times. V and J are TRBV4-3 and TRBJ2-3, with a weak D call TRBD2 (6 bases). The V gene's germline CDR1 is LGHNA and CDR2 YSLEER. With 0 bases removed from V and 7 bases from J, the gap between germline ends came to 14 bases. The CDR3 is 15 amino acids. The CDR3: CASSQDDGSKNTQYF. In nucleotides, the CDR3 is TGCGCCAGCAGCCAAGACGACGGGAGTAAGAATACGCAGTATTTT.

This clonotype came up many times. V usage is TRBV5-1 and J usage is TRBJ2-1, with a possible D match to TRBD1 (7 bases). Germline-derived CDR1 and CDR2 are SGHRS and YFSETQ. Between the trimmed V and J ends, which lost 0 bases and 2 bases, there was a span of 9 bases. The CDR3 is 15 residues long. CDR3 DNA: TGCGCCAGCAGCTTGGGCGGGACAGCCTACAATGAGCAGTTCTTC. It is translated as CASSLGGTAYNEQFF.

In the case of this clonotype: This may come from a read error, since a much larger clone is one base off. The rearrangement links TRBV12-3 or TRBV12-4 to TRBJ2-7; 10 bases fit TRBD1. The ends lost 10 bases at V and 2 bases at J; junction bases unmatched: 8. The CDR3 covers 14 residues. The CDR3 reads CATSPDRGAYEQYF. The CDR3 coding sequence is TGTGCCACCAGCCCGGACAGGGGGGCCTACGAGCAGTACTTC.

This clonotype was counted a few times. V gene TRBV29-1 combines with J gene TRBJ2-3; TRBD2 agrees at 8 bases. The ends lost 6 bases at V and 2 bases at J; junction bases unmatched: 4. The length of the CDR3 is 13 residues. Per the germline V gene, CDR1 is SQVTM and CDR2 is ANQGSEA. CDR3 sequence reads: CSVRAGVTDTQYF. The CDR3 coding sequence is TGCAGCGTCCGAGCGGGGGTCACAGATACGCAGTATTTT.

This clonotype was found a few times. The J gene is TRBJ1-6, the V gene TRBV20-1, with D perhaps matching TRBD1 (6 bases). The germline V gene has CDR1 DFQATT and CDR2 SNEGSKA (reference sequence). V was pared by 5 bases and J by 11 bases, with 16 bases between. The CDR3 spans 13 residues. CDR3 residues: CSAQTGTMTPLHF. In nucleotides, the CDR3 is TGCAGTGCTCAAACAGGGACGATGACACCCCTCCACTTT.

The table lists this clonotype with many counts. The chain is built from TRBV4-1 and TRBJ1-2, with D hard to call. The CDR3 totals 13 residues. V lost 0 bases, J lost 8 bases, and 10 bases lay in between. CDR1 and CDR2 (germline): MGHRA, YSYEKL. This chain's CDR3 is CASSQEWGGGYTF. For the CDR3, the DNA is TGCGCCAGCAGCCAAGAGTGGGGAGGAGGCTACACCTTC.

The chain couples TRBV9 to TRBJ1-3; the D is unclear. V lost 0 bases to trimming and J lost 0 bases, with 10 bases between them. Germline values: CDR1 SGDLS, CDR2 YYNGEE. The CDR3 consists of 16 residues. The CDR3 region has the DNA TGTGCCAGCAGCGTAGGACCTCCAGTCTCTGGAAACACCATATATTTT. This encodes CASSVGPPVSGNTIYF.

In nucleotides, the CDR3 is TGTGCCACCGACACGAGTTGGGTAAGCGGGAGGACACAGTTACCCGAGCAGTACTTC. It encodes CATDTSWVSGRTQLPEQYF. The V call is TRBV15, the J call TRBJ2-7; TRBD2 matches 9 bases. The CDR3 spans 19 residues. Germline CDR1 and CDR2: LNHNV and YYDKDF (reference sequence). The J segment lost 6 bases and the V segment lost 8 bases, leaving 26 bases of the junction unmatched.

This clonotype has only a few counts. This sequence joins TRBV11-3 and TRBJ2-1; the D gene is possibly TRBD2 (6 bases). Germline V gives CDR1 SGHNT, CDR2 YENEEA. There are 13 residues in the CDR3. Trimming stripped 6 bases from V and 5 bases from J, with 11 bases between. For the CDR3, the DNA is TGTGCCAGCAGTCAGACTAGGAACAATGAGCAGTTCTTC. It translates to CASSQTRNNEQFF.

This clonotype was found a few times. The rearrangement joins TRBV4-3 to TRBJ2-2, with a tentative D call TRBD2 (5 bases). The CDR3 spans 17 residues. V was trimmed by 0 bases and J by 6 bases, leaving 17 bases between them. In germline, CDR1 is LGHNA, CDR2 YSLEER. The CDR3 sequence is CASSQDWVARVAGELFF. The CDR3 DNA reads TGCGCCAGCAGCCAAGATTGGGTAGCGAGGGTGGCCGGGGAGCTGTTTTTT.

J is TRBJ2-7 and V is TRBV27, with 10 bases that match TRBD2. The CDR3 consists of 15 residues. After removal of 2 bases from V and 2 bases from J, the junction contained 3 bases not matched to a gene. The germline V gene encodes CDR1 MNHEY and CDR2 SMNVEV (reference sequence). The chain's CDR3 is CASSLRLAGAYEQYF. The CDR3 nucleotides are TGTGCCAGCAGTTTACGGCTAGCGGGAGCCTACGAGCAGTACTTC.

The sample holds many counts of this clonotype. This rearrangement joins TRBV7-9 to TRBJ2-3; D is unresolved. This CDR3 has 15 amino acids. Per germline, CDR1 SEHNR and CDR2 FQNEAQ (reference sequence). V was clipped by 4 bases and J by 2 bases, with 13 bases between them. The DNA of the CDR3 is TGTGCCAGCAGCTGGCCCGGTATATCCACAGATACGCAGTATTTT. Its protein product is CASSWPGISTDTQYF.

The chain has TRBV5-6 and TRBJ2-7, with 8 bases that match TRBD1. Trimming removed 3 bases from V and 5 bases from J; junction bases left unmatched: 10. Per germline, CDR1 SGHDT and CDR2 YYEEEE. CDR3 length: 15 amino acids. The CDR3 reads CASSYRDRILDEQYF. DNA of the CDR3: TGTGCCAGCAGCTATCGGGACAGGATCCTCGACGAGCAGTACTTC.

This clonotype was detected a few times. The CDR3 sequence is CASSVSSGITDTQYF. The CDR3 bases are TGTGCCAGCAGCGTTTCTAGCGGGATCACAGATACGCAGTATTTT. This chain links TRBV9 with TRBJ2-3, with 9 bases aligning to TRBD2. V gave up 2 bases and J gave up 2 bases; unmatched junction bases: 3. Germline V gene lookup returns CDR1 SGDLS and CDR2 YYNGEE. This CDR3 is built from 15 residues.

Ten or more counts support this clonotype. The chain joins TRBV4-1 to TRBJ2-7, with D perhaps assigned TRBD1 or TRBD2 (6 bases each). Trimming removed 4 bases at V and 0 bases at J, with 10 bases between. Germline loops: CDR1 MGHRA, CDR2 YSYEKL. This CDR3 has 14 amino acids. The CDR3 sequence: CASSRGADSYEQYF. CDR3 sequence (DNA): TGCGCCAGCAGCCGGGGGGCCGACTCCTACGAGCAGTACTTC.